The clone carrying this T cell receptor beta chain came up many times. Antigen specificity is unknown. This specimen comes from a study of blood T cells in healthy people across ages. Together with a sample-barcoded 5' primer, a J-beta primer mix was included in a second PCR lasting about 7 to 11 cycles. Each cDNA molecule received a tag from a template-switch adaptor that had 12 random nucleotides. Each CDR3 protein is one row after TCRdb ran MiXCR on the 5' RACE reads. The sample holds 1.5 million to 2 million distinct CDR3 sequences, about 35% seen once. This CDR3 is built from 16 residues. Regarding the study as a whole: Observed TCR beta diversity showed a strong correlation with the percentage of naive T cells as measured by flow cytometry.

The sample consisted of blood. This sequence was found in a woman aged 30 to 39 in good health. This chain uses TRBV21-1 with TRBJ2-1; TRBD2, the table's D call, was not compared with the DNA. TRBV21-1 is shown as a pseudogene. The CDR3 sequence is CASSRTSGRAENEQFF. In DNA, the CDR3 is TGTGCCAGCAGCAGGACTAGCGGGAGGGCGGAGAATGAGCAGTTCTTC.